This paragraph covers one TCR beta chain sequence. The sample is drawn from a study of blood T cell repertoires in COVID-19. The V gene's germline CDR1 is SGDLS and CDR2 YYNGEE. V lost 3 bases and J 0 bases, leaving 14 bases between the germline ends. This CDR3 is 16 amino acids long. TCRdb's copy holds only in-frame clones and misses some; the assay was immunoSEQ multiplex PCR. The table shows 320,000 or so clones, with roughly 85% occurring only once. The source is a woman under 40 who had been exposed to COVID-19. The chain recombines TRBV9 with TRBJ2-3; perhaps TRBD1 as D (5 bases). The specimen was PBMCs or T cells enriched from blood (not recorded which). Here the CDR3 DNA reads TGTGCCAGCAGCGCCTCGACAGTTATTAGCACAGATACGCAGTATTTT. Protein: CASSASTVISTDTQYF.